This T cell receptor (beta chain) was found in a study of monozygotic twins with inflammatory bowel disease. Study observations and caveats: Relative to healthy twins, IBD patients had fewer clonotypes in common with others, a gap that was especially apparent with disease activity.

Every TCR library used approximately 4,000 ng of total RNA. TCRdb re-called the 5' RACE reads and catalogs CDR3 proteins one per entry, DNA excluded. Its table records 80,000 or so distinct CDR3 sequences. From germline, CDR1 is SGDLS and CDR2 YYNGEE. The length of the CDR3 is 14 residues. Each donor had 2.5 ml of blood drawn. Concerning this clonotype: The antigen is unknown.

The genes are TRBV9 and TRBJ2-7. The specimen sequenced was blood. The sequence came from a human donor with ulcerative colitis or Crohn's disease, or a healthy co-twin of an affected twin (not recorded which). The CDR3 loop is CASSVDVNSYEQYF.